The rows below give T cell receptor beta chains drawn from one sample of a study of regulatory T cells after allogeneic stem cell transplantation. MiXCR was run by TCRdb on the 5' RACE reads, yielding one entry per CDR3 protein. The sample has thousands of distinct CDR3 sequences, over 95% seen once. The sample in question was sorted CD4+ T cells from blood (whether regulatory or conventional is not recorded), obtained 30 days after allogeneic stem cell transplant. These receptors all come from a human patient who had an allogeneic stem cell transplant, so the T cells may come from the graft donor. CDR3s include the opening cysteine and the closing phenylalanine or tryptophan. Each record gives: CDR3 DNA, CDR3 protein, clone size, D gene, J gene, V gene. A D gene is named only where the DNA matches it firmly. Part of the rows lack a size; the others show once, few, many or a class for expanded clones.

DNA: TGTGGCAGCAGCTCGTCGTCGAGGGGAAGGAATAACAATCAGCCCCAGCATTTT; CDR3: CGSSSSSRGRNNNQPQHF; size: -; D: -; J: TRBJ1-5; V: TRBV5-5
DNA: TGCACCGTGAACCCCGGGGCAGGGGGCTTATCCAAGGCGCACTTCTTC; CDR3: CTVNPGAGGLSKAHFF; size: -; D: TRBD1; J: TRBJ2-1; V: TRBV29-1
DNA: TGCACCAACAGCACGACAGGGGGACTGAATGAGGGCTACACCTTC; CDR3: CTNSTTGGLNEGYTF; size: -; D: TRBD1; J: TRBJ1-2; V: TRBV5-1
DNA: TGTGCCAGCAGCTTGCCTCGTACCAGCTATCAGCCCCAACATTGG; CDR3: CASSLPRTSYQPQHW; size: -; D: -; J: TRBJ1-5; V: TRBV5-8
DNA: TGTGCCAGCAGCCGGAGGGACGGAAAGGAGGAGCAGTACTTC; CDR3: CASSRRDGKEEQYF; size: -; D: -; J: TRBJ2-5; V: TRBV6-5
DNA: TGTGCCAGCTCCTCGTCGGACAGGGAGACTGGCTACACCTTC; CDR3: CASSSSDRETGYTF; size: -; D: TRBD1; J: TRBJ1-2; V: TRBV18
DNA: TGTTCCAGCAGCCCTAGCTTGACTAGCGGGTACACAGATACGCAGTATTTT; CDR3: CSSSPSLTSGYTDTQYF; size: -; D: TRBD2; J: TRBJ2-3; V: TRBV7-9
DNA: TGTGCCAGCAGCTTGCCTCGTCCCGGCTATCAGCCCCAGCATTTT; CDR3: CASSLPRPGYQPQHF; size: -; D: -; J: TRBJ1-5; V: TRBV5-8
DNA: TGCAGTGCTGGGGTGGGGGCAGGTTGGTACTACGAGCAGTACTTC; CDR3: CSAGVGAGWYYEQYF; size: -; D: -; J: TRBJ2-7; V: TRBV20-1
DNA: TGCGCCGGTAAACCTGGGACTAGCGGGACCTACTACGAGCAGTACTTC; CDR3: CAGKPGTSGTYYEQYF; size: -; D: TRBD2; J: TRBJ2-7; V: TRBV5-1
DNA: TGTGCCAGCAGCCTAAAGGGGCAGGGGAAAGATACCCAGTACTTC; CDR3: CASSLKGQGKDTQYF; size: -; D: -; J: TRBJ2-5; V: TRBV5-4
DNA: TGTGCCAGTAGTCCCGGGACGGACAATCAGCACCAGCATTTT; CDR3: CASSPGTDNQHQHF; size: -; D: -; J: TRBJ1-5; V: TRBV19
DNA: TGTAGTGCTAGAGAGGGACAAGACGGCAATGAACAGTTCTTC; CDR3: CSAREGQDGNEQFF; size: -; D: -; J: TRBJ2-1; V: TRBV20-1
DNA: TGCAGCGCGGCCACCAGGACCGGGGGCGGCGACAACGAGCAGTTCTTC; CDR3: CSAATRTGGGDNEQFF; size: -; D: -; J: TRBJ2-1; V: TRBV29-1
DNA: TGCGCCAGCGGCTTGCTAGCGGGATCCATGGACGAGGCGTACTTT; CDR3: CASGLLAGSMDEAYF; size: -; D: TRBD2; J: TRBJ2-7; V: TRBV5-1
DNA: TGCGCCAGTCGACCTGGGATTAGCGGGAACCACTGCGAGCAGTACTTC; CDR3: CASRPGISGNHCEQYF; size: -; D: TRBD2; J: TRBJ2-7; V: TRBV5-1
DNA: TGTAGTGCTAGGGTCGGGGGGGCCCGGGAGACCCAGTACTTC; CDR3: CSARVGGARETQYF; size: few; D: TRBD2; J: TRBJ2-5; V: TRBV20-1